Below, one T cell receptor beta chain is given with its context. Its antigen has not been determined. Its ends do not fully match the called genes, so a read error is possible. The sample comes from a study of identical twins (TCRdb year 2016). About the full investigation: The study deep-sequenced TCR alpha and beta repertoires from monozygotic twins, unrelated adults of various ages and cord blood to test whether fetal clonotypes persist. To rule out contamination, replicate twin experiments were performed at different times with different library preparation protocols.

Library construction relied on 5' RACE. The reads were generated on an Illumina HiSeq 2000. Template switching introduced a universal primer binding site; the final cDNA contained a unique molecular identifier, enabling accurate counting of TCR cDNA molecules. Specific primers in the conserved constant-segment region were used to synthesize first-strand cDNA for the TCR alpha and beta chains. To control for contamination, every cDNA library was double barcoded, receiving both a SMART-Mk sample barcode and Illumina barcodes. TruSeq adapter sequences, together with Illumina sample barcodes, were added in two successive PCR steps. TCR alpha and beta cDNA libraries were sequenced on the Illumina HiSeq platform with custom primers. Under the source paper's analysis protocol: MiGEC was used to process raw reads and extract unique molecular identifiers, and MiXCR was used to find CDR3 positions. For each individual, recombination models were inferred using an EM algorithm with the repgenHMM and IGoR tools. Shared clonotypes were analyzed with the tcR package in R, and sharing was normalized by the product of cloneset sizes. Out-of-frame nonproductive sequences were analyzed to study raw recombination free of thymic and clonal selection effects. TCRdb redid the processing of the public reads, applying fastp at Q25 and MiXCR, and retained in-frame beta chains. Entries that share a CDR3 protein sequence are merged under the most common genes and DNA. The V and J calls follow TCRdb's processing rather than the paper's. The sample table shows hundreds of thousands of distinct CDR3 sequences, and 6.1% are seen once. 1.5% to 2% of the sample is in the top ten clones.

From the cysteine through the phenylalanine, the CDR3 covers 16 amino acids. Only the CDR3 portion is preserved as DNA: 48 bases, with reading frame beginning at the first base. CDR1 LGHNA and CDR2 YNFKEQ are derived from the germline V gene. The research as a whole found: Compared with coincidental sharing between unrelated individuals, out-of-frame TCR alpha sequences shared between twins showed an excess of sequences with low generation probability. Conclusions relied on cross-sectional statistical analysis, since the same donors could not be followed over many years. Abundant cord blood beta clonotypes carried fewer insertions; young adult naive repertoires showed a weaker similar trend, while memory repertoires showed none. Invariant T cells such as MAIT and iNKT could partly confound zero-insertion analyses, though diverse VJ usage argued against this for most clonotypes. Excess twin sharing in beta out-of-frame sequences was weaker because fewer shared sequences lowered the signal-to-noise ratio. In monozygotic twins, recombination models systematically underestimated out-of-frame TCR alpha sharing, but the models matched the sharing seen between unrelated individuals.

All donors were healthy Caucasians. Three unrelated non-twin adults were additionally sequenced: a male aged 18 to 30, a male aged 50 to 60 and a female aged 50 to 60. Miltenyi CD45RO+ enrichment and human naive T-cell isolation kits were used to isolate memory (CD45RO+) and naive T cells from PBMC. This TCR was recovered from a man younger than 35 in good health. Recombination linked TRBV4-2 to TRBJ2-1; TRBD1 is a weak D gene call, 6 bases matching. Specimen: naive T cells sorted from blood. This sample's cell subset or site label indicates: cells isolated with a human naive T-cell isolation kit. The CDR3 region: CANSQEGTPTYNEQFF. The DNA reads as follows: TGTGCCAACAGCCAAGAAGGGACACCAACCTACAATGAGCAGTTCTTC.